Below, 29 T cell receptor beta chains from the same sample are listed, as sequenced in a study of shared clonotypes between healthy human individuals. Only in-frame clones appear in the TCRdb table, and some are missing; sequencing was by immunoSEQ multiplex PCR. The table has 2 million to 2.5 million clones, 90% to 97% seen once. Specimen: naive CD4+ T cells sorted from blood. Subset defined: CD45RA+ positively selected. The source of these receptors is a man younger than 30 in good health.

The V and J genes are TRBV7-2 and TRBJ1-2, with D perhaps matching TRBD1 (6 bases). CDR3 size: 14 residues. From germline, CDR1 is SGHTA and CDR2 FQGNSA. V gave up 5 bases and J gave up 3 bases, with 13 bases separating them. CDR3 in amino acids: CASSLNTGYYGYTF. For the CDR3, the DNA is TGTGCCAGCAGCCTAAACACAGGGTACTATGGCTACACCTTC.

The DNA of the CDR3 is TGCAGCGTTGCGGGACATTCCTACGAGCAGTACTTC. Protein product: CSVAGHSYEQYF. The chain is built from TRBV29-1 and TRBJ2-7; a weak D match, TRBD1 (6 bases). Germline V gene data show CDR1 as SQVTM and CDR2 as ANQGSEA. CDR3 length: 12 amino acids. V gave up 4 bases and J gave up 1 base, with 8 bases separating them.

The chain uses TRBV2 and TRBJ2-7, with D perhaps TRBD1 or TRBD2 (5 bases each). V lost 10 bases, J lost 5 bases, and 18 bases lay in between. The CDR3 extends over 13 amino acids. Germline values: CDR1 SNHLY, CDR2 FYNNEI. CDR3 sequence: CATQTTGRNEQYF. CDR3 nucleotides: TGTGCCACCCAAACAACGGGACGGAACGAGCAGTACTTC.

The V and J genes are TRBV7-6 and TRBJ2-7; TRBD2 aligns across 9 bases. J gave up 3 bases and V 8 bases, and 5 bases lay outside the gene matches. Germline V lookup: CDR1 SGHVS, CDR2 FNYEAQ. There are 13 residues in the CDR3. The CDR3 bases are TGTGCCAGCTCGACTAGCGGATACTACGAGCAGTACTTC. Encoded protein: CASSTSGYYEQYF. Drawing the rest from reference TRBV7-6 and TRBJ2-7, the complete variable domain is GAGVSQSPRYKVTKRGQDVALRCDPISGHVSLYWYRQALGQGPEFLTYFNYEAQQDKSGLPNDRFSAERPEGSISTLTIQRTEQRDSAMYRCASSTSGYYEQYFGPGTRLTVT.

DNA for the CDR3: TGTGCCAGCAATCGAGAGGGGGCTGACGAGCAGTACTTC. This encodes CASNREGADEQYF. V and J are TRBV6-1 and TRBJ2-7, with 7 bases lining up with TRBD1. Germline trimming cut 7 bases from V and 5 bases from J; bases unmatched to any gene: 8. CDR1 is MNHNS and CDR2 is SASEGT in the germline V gene. The length of the CDR3 is 13 residues.

V usage is TRBV18 and J usage is TRBJ2-5; unclear D gene. V was shortened by 4 bases and J by 2 bases, with 11 bases between the two germline ends. From germline, CDR1 is KGHSH and CDR2 LQKENI. This CDR3 has 14 residues. The DNA for the CDR3 is TGTGCCAGCTCACAACCGGGCCATCAAGAGACCCAGTACTTC. Amino acids: CASSQPGHQETQYF.

In its sample, this clone was seen once. This chain connects TRBV6-1 to TRBJ1-3, with D possibly TRBD1 on 6 matching bases. Germline lookup yields CDR1 MNHNS and CDR2 SASEGT. V was cut by 4 bases and J by 8 bases, with 9 bases left in between. The CDR3 is 12 amino acids. The CDR3 is CASSAGGHTIYF. The CDR3 DNA sequence: TGTGCCAGCAGTGCCGGGGGGCACACCATATATTTT.

This rearrangement joins TRBV29-1 to TRBJ1-5, with no clear D. Trimming removed 6 bases from V and 7 bases from J, with 16 bases in between. Germline CDR1 is SQVTM and CDR2 is ANQGSEA. The CDR3 loop spans 13 amino acids. For the CDR3, the DNA is TGCAGCGTCGAGGAGGCCCCAGGACAGCCCCAGCATTTT. It encodes CSVEEAPGQPQHF.

This clone showed up just a few times. The chain links TRBV7-9 to TRBJ2-7; TRBD2 matches 13 bases. Germline lookup yields CDR1 SEHNR and CDR2 FQNEAQ (reference sequence). This CDR3 comprises 15 residues. V shed 5 bases and J 0 bases; nucleotides not matched to a gene: 1. CDR3 loop: CASSRTSGSSYEQYF. CDR3 DNA: TGTGCCAGCAGCCGGACTAGCGGGAGCTCCTACGAGCAGTACTTC.

This chain joins TRBV10-3 and TRBJ2-1, with 7 nucleotides matching TRBD2. CDR1 ENHRY and CDR2 SYGVKD come from the germline V gene. V trimming: 7 bases; J trimming: 4 bases; junction bases outside the gene matches: 13. The CDR3 loop spans 16 amino acids. The CDR3 nucleotides read TGTGCCATCACCGGGGCTAGCGGCGACTTGTACAATGAGCAGTTCTTC. Amino acid sequence: CAITGASGDLYNEQFF.

The rearrangement joins TRBV18 to TRBJ1-3; D is unresolved. CDR3 length: 14 residues. Between the trimmed V and J ends, which lost 5 bases and 4 bases, there was a span of 12 bases. From germline, CDR1 is KGHSH and CDR2 LQKENI. The CDR3 DNA reads as TGTGCCAGCTCAGCCCAGGATTCCGGAAACACCATATATTTT. This gives the protein CASSAQDSGNTIYF.

The V call is TRBV7-9, the J call TRBJ2-5; the D is unclear. The CDR3 length is 13 residues. The V end was cut by 3 bases, the J end by 0 bases, with 5 bases between. Per germline, CDR1 SEHNR and CDR2 FQNEAQ (reference sequence). The chain's CDR3 is CASSFGYQETQYF. In DNA, the CDR3 is TGTGCCAGCAGCTTCGGGTACCAAGAGACCCAGTACTTC.

V usage is TRBV6-6 and J usage is TRBJ2-5; no reliable D call. The germline V gene encodes CDR1 MNHNY and CDR2 SVGAGI (reference sequence). CDR3 length equals 13 residues. V was cut by 6 bases and J by 1 base, with 9 bases left in between. The CDR3 is CASRKVGQETQYF. The DNA of the CDR3 is TGTGCCAGCAGAAAAGTGGGCCAAGAGACCCAGTACTTC.

The V gene is TRBV30, the J gene TRBJ1-5, with D unresolved. This CDR3 is built from 13 residues. Germline V gene sequence: CDR1 GTSNPN, CDR2 SVGIG (reference sequence). Between the trimmed V and J ends, which lost 5 bases and 2 bases, there was a span of 10 bases. CDR3 sequence: CAWDSQGNQPQHF. For the CDR3, the DNA is TGTGCCTGGGATTCGCAGGGCAATCAGCCCCAGCATTTT.

The J gene is TRBJ2-4, the V gene TRBV27; TRBD2 matches 13 bases. The CDR3 is 17 amino acids. Germline lookup yields CDR1 MNHEY and CDR2 SMNVEV (reference sequence). J was trimmed by 0 bases and V by 4 bases; bases with no gene match: 3. DNA of the CDR3: TGTGCCAGCAGTTCCGGGACTAGCGGGGTAGCCAAAAACATTCAGTACTTC. Translating it yields CASSSGTSGVAKNIQYF.

This chain joins TRBV6-1 and TRBJ1-1; D may be TRBD1 (6 bases). Germline CDR1 reads MNHNS; CDR2 reads SASEGT. The germline V and J ends were trimmed by 1 base and 4 bases, with 10 bases remaining between them. This CDR3 spans 14 amino acids. CDR3 nucleotide sequence: TGTGCCAGCAGTGAAGGGATAGGGGGCACTGAAGCTTTCTTT. Translated: CASSEGIGGTEAFF.

V and J are TRBV18 and TRBJ2-1; 7 bases are a match to TRBD1. This CDR3 comprises 15 residues. Germline trimming cut 3 bases from V and 5 bases from J; bases unmatched to any gene: 7. Germline V lookup: CDR1 KGHSH, CDR2 LQKENI. The CDR3 reads CASSPWAGGNNEQFF. CDR3 coding DNA: TGTGCCAGCTCACCCTGGGCAGGGGGAAACAATGAGCAGTTCTTC.

The chain joins TRBV11-2 to TRBJ2-1, with 8 bases fitting TRBD1. Germline CDR1 SGHAT, CDR2 FQNNGV. J gave up 3 bases and V 0 bases, and 1 base lay outside the gene matches. There are 15 residues in the CDR3. The CDR3 DNA sequence: TGTGCCAGCAGCTTAGAGGGGACAGGCTACAATGAGCAGTTCTTC. This encodes CASSLEGTGYNEQFF.

V usage is TRBV30 and J usage is TRBJ1-5; D gene ambiguous. The CDR3 extends over 13 amino acids. Germline V gives CDR1 GTSNPN, CDR2 SVGIG (reference sequence). The ends were cut back, 0 bases at V and 3 bases at J, with 6 bases in the middle. This CDR3 reads CAWSVTYNQPQHF. The CDR3 DNA follows: TGTGCCTGGAGTGTAACCTACAATCAGCCCCAGCATTTT.

This clone was found once. The V gene is TRBV11-2, the J gene TRBJ1-4; tentatively, D is TRBD1 (6 bases). This CDR3 spans 16 amino acids. Germline CDR1 and CDR2: SGHAT and FQNNGV. V was shortened by 5 bases and J by 8 bases, with 21 bases between the two germline ends. The CDR3 loop reads CASSGKGGSWREKLFF. Written as DNA, the CDR3 is TGTGCCAGCAGCGGCAAGGGGGGGTCCTGGAGGGAAAAACTGTTTTTT. The full variable domain, its missing parts supplied by reference TRBV11-2 and TRBJ1-4, is EAGVAQSPRYKIIEKRQSVAFWCNPISGHATLYWYQQILGQGPKLLIQFQNNGVVDDSQLPKDRFSAERLKGVDSTLKIQPAKLEDSAVYLCASSGKGGSWREKLFFGSGTQLSVL.

V usage is TRBV5-5 and J usage is TRBJ2-7; no clear D gene. The germline V gene encodes CDR1 SGHKS and CDR2 YYEKEE (reference sequence). V dropped 2 bases and J dropped 6 bases, with 15 bases sitting between them. This CDR3 comprises 14 residues. CDR3 bases: TGTGCCAGCAGCTTACCCCCAAATCCCACCGAGCAGTACTTC. Amino acid sequence: CASSLPPNPTEQYF.

The rearrangement joins TRBV6-1 to TRBJ1-2, with D unclear. The CDR3 has 14 amino acids. CDR1 is MNHNS, CDR2 SASEGT, per germline. Trimming cost V 1 base and J 8 bases, with 14 bases left between them. CDR3 in DNA: TGTGCCAGCAGTGAAGGAGTACAGTTACGCGGCTACACCTTC. Encoded protein: CASSEGVQLRGYTF.

This chain uses TRBV4-3 with TRBJ1-5, with no clear D. This CDR3 is 15 amino acids long. V was pared by 0 bases and J by 3 bases, with 9 bases between. CDR1 and CDR2 from the germline V gene are LGHNA and YSLEER. In nucleotides, the CDR3 is TGCGCCAGCAGCCAAGAGAAGAGCAACAATCAGCCCCAGCATTTT. Amino acid sequence: CASSQEKSNNQPQHF.

This clone was seen just once. The V call is TRBV7-5, the J call TRBJ2-1; the table's TRBD2 call for D was not verified on the DNA. TRBV7-5 is recorded as a pseudogene. The CDR3 consists of 14 residues. The DNA of the CDR3 is TGTGCCAGAAGCAGAGGCAATGATTTCAATGAGCAGTTCTTC. This sequence encodes CARSRGNDFNEQFF.

The rearrangement uses TRBV4-1 and TRBJ2-5, with D unresolved. The germline V and J ends were trimmed by 1 base and 2 bases, with 11 bases remaining between them. This CDR3 region has 15 residues. The V gene's germline CDR1 is MGHRA and CDR2 YSYEKL. The CDR3 nucleotides are TGCGCCAGCAGCCAAGGTGTACAGACTCAAGAGACCCAGTACTTC. Protein product: CASSQGVQTQETQYF.

This chain uses TRBV5-1 with TRBJ2-7; 9 bases agree with TRBD1. This CDR3 has 15 amino acids. Looked up from germline, CDR1 is SGHRS and CDR2 is YFSETQ. Trimming cost V 1 base and J 7 bases; bases outside gene matches: 9. Here the CDR3 DNA reads TGCGCCAGCAGCTTGTCCGGGACAGGGTACGAAGAGCAGTACTTC. Its protein product is CASSLSGTGYEEQYF.

The rearrangement joins TRBV6-5 to TRBJ2-5; 8 bases line up with TRBD2. With V trimmed by 4 bases and J by 5 bases, 3 bases remained unmatched. The CDR3 is made up of 13 amino acids. Germline values: CDR1 MNHEY, CDR2 SVGAGI. CDR3 nucleotides: TGTGCCAGCAGTTTCAGCGGGAGCGAGACCCAGTACTTC. Protein product: CASSFSGSETQYF.

The rearrangement joins TRBV2 to TRBJ2-1, with 8 nucleotides matching TRBD2. The CDR3 loop spans 12 amino acids. Germline V gene lookup returns CDR1 SNHLY and CDR2 FYNNEI. Germline trimming cut 5 bases from V and 7 bases from J; bases unmatched to any gene: 1. The CDR3 loop reads CASSRGGNEQFF. The CDR3 nucleotides read TGTGCCAGCAGTCGGGGGGGGAATGAGCAGTTCTTC. Drawing the rest from reference TRBV2 and TRBJ2-1, the complete variable domain is EPEVTQTPSHQVTQMGQEVILRCVPISNHLYFYWYRQILGQKVEFLVSFYNNEISEKSEIFDDQFSVERPDGSNFTLKIRSTKLEDSAMYFCASSRGGNEQFFGPGTRLTVL.

This chain joins TRBV28 and TRBJ2-3; D ambiguous. V dropped 7 bases and J dropped 5 bases, with 16 bases sitting between them. The CDR3 covers 14 residues. CDR1 and CDR2 (germline): MDHEN, SYDVKM. CDR3 loop: CASTPTPNGDTQYF. CDR3 coding DNA: TGTGCCAGCACACCGACCCCCAACGGAGATACGCAGTATTTT.